These T cell receptor beta chains were read from a single sample in a study of technical replicates of blood from a few donors. The protocol was immunoSEQ multiplex PCR, while the TCRdb copy is restricted to in-frame clones and leaves out a portion. The repertoire has around 70,000 clones, just over 90% of them found once; the top ten carry 0.2% to 0.3%. Material: T cells isolated from PBMCs. The receptors come from a human donor in good health. Both conserved end residues are part of each CDR3. A D gene is named only where the DNA matches it firmly. Clone size appears in some rows only: once, few, many, or a class for an expanded clone.

d_gene: TRBD1; j_gene: TRBJ2-5; abundance: -; v_gene: TRBV10-3; CDR3nt: TGTGCCATCAGTCCTACCGGGACAGGGGGAGAGACCCAGTACTTC; CDR3aa: CAISPTGTGGETQYF
d_gene: TRBD1; j_gene: TRBJ2-5; abundance: -; v_gene: TRBV6-1; CDR3nt: TGTGCCAGCAGTGAGCATCCGGGACAGGGAGGTGAGACCCAGTACTTC; CDR3aa: CASSEHPGQGGETQYF
d_gene: -; j_gene: TRBJ2-7; abundance: -; v_gene: TRBV11-2; CDR3nt: TGTGCCAGCAGCCTGAGGGTTTACTCCTACGAGCAGTACTTC; CDR3aa: CASSLRVYSYEQYF
d_gene: TRBD1; j_gene: TRBJ2-4; abundance: -; v_gene: TRBV11-2; CDR3nt: TGTGCCAGCAGCTTAGACGGGGACAGGGTCCGCATTCAGTACTTC; CDR3aa: CASSLDGDRVRIQYF
d_gene: TRBD1; j_gene: TRBJ2-3; abundance: -; v_gene: TRBV6-1; CDR3nt: TGTGCCAGCAGTCCAAGACAGGGGGTCACAGATACGCAGTATTTT; CDR3aa: CASSPRQGVTDTQYF
d_gene: -; j_gene: TRBJ1-5; abundance: -; v_gene: TRBV7-9; CDR3nt: TGTGCCAGCAGCCCGGGCGCGGGTATTAGCAATCAGCCCCAGCATTTT; CDR3aa: CASSPGAGISNQPQHF
d_gene: TRBD2; j_gene: TRBJ2-3; abundance: once; v_gene: TRBV7-3; CDR3nt: TGTGCCAGCAGGGCCTTGGGTAGCGGGGAAGATACGCAGTATTTT; CDR3aa: CASRALGSGEDTQYF
d_gene: TRBD2; j_gene: TRBJ2-1; abundance: -; v_gene: TRBV28; CDR3nt: TGTGCCAGCAGTTTTACTAGCGGAGACCAATACAATGAGCAGTTCTTC; CDR3aa: CASSFTSGDQYNEQFF
d_gene: TRBD2; j_gene: TRBJ2-3; abundance: -; v_gene: TRBV10-3; CDR3nt: TGTGCCATCAGTGAGTCCTCGATAATAGGTATACGGCGGGACTACACAGATACGCAGTATTTT; CDR3aa: CAISESSIIGIRRDYTDTQYF
d_gene: -; j_gene: TRBJ2-2; abundance: -; v_gene: TRBV15; CDR3nt: TGTGCCACCAGCAGAAGGGGGTTCACCGGGGAGCTGTTTTTT; CDR3aa: CATSRRGFTGELFF
d_gene: TRBD2; j_gene: TRBJ2-5; abundance: -; v_gene: TRBV4-1; CDR3nt: TGCGCCAGCAGCCTCCTGGCCGCGGGGGTGACGGGGGAGACCCAGTACTTC; CDR3aa: CASSLLAAGVTGETQYF
d_gene: TRBD2; j_gene: TRBJ2-1; abundance: -; v_gene: TRBV10-3; CDR3nt: TGTGCCATCAGTGACACAACTAGCGGTGGATACAATGAGCAGTTCTTC; CDR3aa: CAISDTTSGGYNEQFF
d_gene: TRBD1; j_gene: TRBJ1-5; abundance: -; v_gene: TRBV19; CDR3nt: TGTGCCAGTAGTATAGGGAGACAGGGGGTATCCCCACATCAGCCCCAGCATTTT; CDR3aa: CASSIGRQGVSPHQPQHF
d_gene: TRBD1; j_gene: TRBJ1-1; abundance: -; v_gene: TRBV25-1; CDR3nt: TGTGCCAGCAGTAGACAGGGGGGACGAGAAGAAGCTTTCTTT; CDR3aa: CASSRQGGREEAFF
d_gene: TRBD1; j_gene: TRBJ1-1; abundance: -; v_gene: TRBV4-1; CDR3nt: TGCGCCAGCAGCCAAGGCCCAGGGGGATGGACTGAAGCTTTCTTT; CDR3aa: CASSQGPGGWTEAFF
d_gene: TRBD1; j_gene: TRBJ1-2; abundance: -; v_gene: TRBV27; CDR3nt: TGTGCCAGCAAGACAGGGGCGACCTCCTACTATGGCTACACCTTC; CDR3aa: CASKTGATSYYGYTF
d_gene: -; j_gene: TRBJ2-2; abundance: -; v_gene: TRBV19; CDR3nt: TGTGCCAGTTCTCAATCAGGGGATACCGGGGAGCTGTTTTTT; CDR3aa: CASSQSGDTGELFF
d_gene: TRBD1; j_gene: TRBJ1-1; abundance: -; v_gene: TRBV5-1; CDR3nt: TGCGCCAGCAGCGTGGGACAGAAGAACACTGAAGCTTTCTTT; CDR3aa: CASSVGQKNTEAFF
d_gene: -; j_gene: TRBJ2-6; abundance: -; v_gene: TRBV6-5; CDR3nt: TGTGCCAGCTCCCCGGGGGTAACTGGGGCCAACGTCCTGACTTTC; CDR3aa: CASSPGVTGANVLTF
d_gene: TRBD1; j_gene: TRBJ1-2; abundance: -; v_gene: TRBV6-1; CDR3nt: TGTGCCAGCAGACCCGCCGGGACAGCCTATGGCTACACCTTC; CDR3aa: CASRPAGTAYGYTF
d_gene: TRBD1; j_gene: TRBJ2-3; abundance: -; v_gene: TRBV5-8; CDR3nt: TGTGCCAGCAGACATATAGACAGGGATACAGATACGCAGTATTTT; CDR3aa: CASRHIDRDTDTQYF
d_gene: TRBD1; j_gene: TRBJ1-5; abundance: -; v_gene: TRBV5-1; CDR3nt: TGCGCCAGCAGCTACGTCCCGGGACAGGATCAGCCCCAGCATTTT; CDR3aa: CASSYVPGQDQPQHF
d_gene: TRBD1; j_gene: TRBJ2-5; abundance: -; v_gene: TRBV6-1; CDR3nt: TGTGCCAGCAGGAAGGTGTCAGGGGGCGGGGAGACCCAGTACTTC; CDR3aa: CASRKVSGGGETQYF
d_gene: TRBD2; j_gene: TRBJ2-7; abundance: -; v_gene: TRBV7-2; CDR3nt: TGTGCCAGCAGCATGCTAGCGGGAGGGCCTTTTGAGCAGTACTTC; CDR3aa: CASSMLAGGPFEQYF
d_gene: -; j_gene: TRBJ1-1; abundance: -; v_gene: TRBV6-1; CDR3nt: TGTGCCAGTGCTGAGGGGGATTGGAACACTGAAGCTTTCTTT; CDR3aa: CASAEGDWNTEAFF
d_gene: TRBD1; j_gene: TRBJ1-1; abundance: once; v_gene: TRBV10-3; CDR3nt: TGTGCCATCAGAAGCACAGGGGGCCGTGCGTGGGCTTTCTTT; CDR3aa: CAIRSTGGRAWAFF
d_gene: -; j_gene: TRBJ2-7; abundance: -; v_gene: TRBV19; CDR3nt: TGTGCCAGTAGTGCCGTGTACAGGGATCTCCAGTACTTC; CDR3aa: CASSAVYRDLQYF
d_gene: -; j_gene: TRBJ1-5; abundance: once; v_gene: TRBV12-2; CDR3nt: TGTGCAAGTCGCTTTTGGGGTTTCGACAGGGCCTGCAATCAGCCCCAGCATTTT; CDR3aa: CASRFWGFDRACNQPQHF
d_gene: -; j_gene: TRBJ1-5; abundance: -; v_gene: TRBV7-8; CDR3nt: TGTGCCAGCAACGACTATAGCAATCAGCCCCAGCATTTT; CDR3aa: CASNDYSNQPQHF
d_gene: -; j_gene: TRBJ1-2; abundance: -; v_gene: TRBV14; CDR3nt: TGTGCCAGCAGTATGGACGGGGACTATGGCTACACCTTC; CDR3aa: CASSMDGDYGYTF
d_gene: TRBD1; j_gene: TRBJ1-4; abundance: -; v_gene: TRBV19; CDR3nt: TGTGCCAGTAGTGTTCGGACAGGGAGTGAAAAACTGTTTTTT; CDR3aa: CASSVRTGSEKLFF
d_gene: TRBD2; j_gene: TRBJ2-1; abundance: -; v_gene: TRBV5-6; CDR3nt: TGTGCCAGCAGCTTGACGAGCGGGGGGATCTACAATGAGCAGTTCTTC; CDR3aa: CASSLTSGGIYNEQFF
d_gene: TRBD1; j_gene: TRBJ2-7; abundance: -; v_gene: TRBV5-4; CDR3nt: TGTGCCAGCAGCTTGGAAGGGGGCGACCTCAAGCCCTACGAGCAGTACTTC; CDR3aa: CASSLEGGDLKPYEQYF
d_gene: -; j_gene: TRBJ2-7; abundance: -; v_gene: TRBV7-2; CDR3nt: TGTGCCAGCAGCTTTGACAGGAACCCCCCCCACGAGCAGTACTTC; CDR3aa: CASSFDRNPPHEQYF
d_gene: -; j_gene: TRBJ2-1; abundance: -; v_gene: TRBV5-5; CDR3nt: TGTGCCAGCAGCTTGGTGCCTCCCCCCGGGGGTGAGCAGTTCTTC; CDR3aa: CASSLVPPPGGEQFF
d_gene: -; j_gene: TRBJ2-7; abundance: -; v_gene: TRBV11-2; CDR3nt: TGTGCCAGCACCAAATTGACAGGACGCACCTACGAGCAGTACTTC; CDR3aa: CASTKLTGRTYEQYF
d_gene: -; j_gene: TRBJ2-2; abundance: -; v_gene: TRBV5-1; CDR3nt: TGCGCCAGCAGCCTGGGACAGAACACCGGGGAGCTGTTTTTT; CDR3aa: CASSLGQNTGELFF
d_gene: TRBD2; j_gene: TRBJ2-7; abundance: -; v_gene: TRBV13; CDR3nt: TGTGCCAGCAGCCGTTGGGCTAGCGGGAACCACGAGCAGTACTTC; CDR3aa: CASSRWASGNHEQYF
d_gene: TRBD2; j_gene: TRBJ2-5; abundance: -; v_gene: TRBV4-2; CDR3nt: TGTGCCAGCAGCCAAGAACTAGCGGGGGAGGAGACCCAGTACTTC; CDR3aa: CASSQELAGEETQYF
d_gene: TRBD1; j_gene: TRBJ1-1; abundance: -; v_gene: TRBV28; CDR3nt: TGTGCCAGCAGTTTGTGGAGCCCTATTCCTAGGACAGGGACGAAAAACCCTGAAGCTTTCTTT; CDR3aa: CASSLWSPIPRTGTKNPEAFF
d_gene: TRBD2; j_gene: TRBJ2-1; abundance: -; v_gene: TRBV27; CDR3nt: TGTGCCAGCAGGGTTAGCGGGAGAGGCTCCTACAATGAGCAGTTCTTC; CDR3aa: CASRVSGRGSYNEQFF
d_gene: TRBD1; j_gene: TRBJ1-1; abundance: -; v_gene: TRBV9; CDR3nt: TGTGCCAGCAGCGCACAGGGGGCGAGGGCTTTCTTT; CDR3aa: CASSAQGARAFF
d_gene: TRBD1; j_gene: TRBJ1-4; abundance: -; v_gene: TRBV28; CDR3nt: TGTGCCAGCAGTTTGGCTTTCGAGACAGGGGGCAGGGAAAAACTGTTTTTT; CDR3aa: CASSLAFETGGREKLFF
d_gene: TRBD2; j_gene: TRBJ2-1; abundance: -; v_gene: TRBV7-9; CDR3nt: TGTGCCAGCAGCGTCACACCGGGACTAGCGCCCTACAATGAGCAGTTCTTC; CDR3aa: CASSVTPGLAPYNEQFF
d_gene: TRBD1; j_gene: TRBJ1-1; abundance: -; v_gene: TRBV13; CDR3nt: TGTGCCAGCAGCCCGGACAGGGGTAGTTCGTGGGCTTTCTTT; CDR3aa: CASSPDRGSSWAFF
d_gene: -; j_gene: TRBJ2-5; abundance: -; v_gene: TRBV5-1; CDR3nt: TGCGCCAGCAGCTTTGCGTTCCTGGAGACCCAGTACTTC; CDR3aa: CASSFAFLETQYF
d_gene: TRBD1; j_gene: TRBJ1-1; abundance: few; v_gene: TRBV27; CDR3nt: TGTGCCAGTAGGACAGGGAGGAATTCCCGAGCTTTCTTT; CDR3aa: CASRTGRNSRAFF
d_gene: -; j_gene: TRBJ2-7; abundance: -; v_gene: TRBV7-8; CDR3nt: TGTGCCAGCAGCTTATCAGTGATGAGGGGGAAAACGGCCTCCTACGAGCAGTACTTC; CDR3aa: CASSLSVMRGKTASYEQYF
d_gene: -; j_gene: TRBJ1-2; abundance: once; v_gene: TRBV11-2; CDR3nt: TGTGCCAGCAACTTTCCCCTATTCGACAGGAGGTTTTACTATGGCTACACCTTC; CDR3aa: CASNFPLFDRRFYYGYTF
d_gene: -; j_gene: TRBJ1-5; abundance: -; v_gene: TRBV28; CDR3nt: TGTGCCACTGAAGGGGGGGGGAGCAATCAGCCCCAGCATTTT; CDR3aa: CATEGGGSNQPQHF
d_gene: -; j_gene: TRBJ1-4; abundance: -; v_gene: TRBV6-5; CDR3nt: TGTGCCAGCAGAAGGAACAGTGGAAAACTGTTTTTT; CDR3aa: CASRRNSGKLFF
d_gene: -; j_gene: TRBJ1-2; abundance: -; v_gene: TRBV7-2; CDR3nt: TGTGCCAGCAGCTTATCGCTTACAGTAAACCGATTCGGCTACACCTTC; CDR3aa: CASSLSLTVNRFGYTF
d_gene: TRBD1; j_gene: TRBJ2-2; abundance: -; v_gene: TRBV7-8; CDR3nt: TGTGCCAGCAGCTTATACAGGGGGCGGCTCGGTCCCGGGGAGCTGTTTTTT; CDR3aa: CASSLYRGRLGPGELFF
d_gene: -; j_gene: TRBJ2-7; abundance: once; v_gene: TRBV10-3; CDR3nt: TGTGCCATCAGCCAACTAAGAGCGGAGGACGAGCAGTACTTC; CDR3aa: CAISQLRAEDEQYF